Below are 3 T cell receptor beta chains sequenced from a single sample in a study of blood T cells in healthy people across ages. The use of a sample-barcoded 5' primer and a J-beta primer mix characterized a second PCR of roughly 6 to 12 cycles. MiXCR, run by TCRdb on the 5' RACE reads, gives a single entry per CDR3 protein. Here the sample spans more than 1,000,000 distinct CDR3 sequences, approximately 25% being singletons. Another study also made use of these data, one on T cells of mothers and their children.

Sequencing was carried out using blood. These receptors were obtained from a girl aged 2 to 9 in good health.

In this sample, this clonotype turned up a few times. This chain links TRBV7-9 with TRBJ1-4; 8 nucleotides match TRBD1. This CDR3 has 15 amino acids. Germline CDR1 reads SEHNR; CDR2 reads FQNEAQ (reference sequence). The junction had 12 bases not matched to a gene; V was cut back by 7 bases and J by 8 bases. The CDR3 sequence: CASTSLQGEREKLFF. The CDR3 DNA is TGTGCCAGCACTTCCCTACAGGGGGAAAGGGAAAAACTGTTTTTT.

This clonotype has more than one count but fewer than ten. The chain couples TRBV20-1 to TRBJ1-4; D is possibly TRBD1 (5 bases). The CDR3 runs 13 residues. The V and J ends lost 4 bases and 8 bases respectively, with 14 bases between them. CDR1 is DFQATT, CDR2 SNEGSKA, per germline (reference sequence). CDR3 bases: TGCAGTGCTACCGGGACCCCTCCAGAAAAACTGTTTTTT. This translates into CSATGTPPEKLFF.

J is TRBJ1-5 and V is TRBV12-3 or TRBV12-4; 7 bases match TRBD1. V shed 3 bases and J 5 bases; nucleotides not matched to a gene: 4. The CDR3 loop spans 14 amino acids. In DNA, the CDR3 is TGTGCCAGCAGTTTTGTACAGGGGCATCAGCCCCAGCATTTT. The encoded protein is CASSFVQGHQPQHF.